Included here is one T cell receptor (beta chain) sequence, with context. Its antigen remains unknown. The data were taken from a study of T cell repertoires in cytomegalovirus infection. Study-level background: As its CMV epitopes, the study selected recently identified HLA-C-restricted and well-studied HLA-B-restricted targets. It was the public TCR beta signatures that indicated both CMV infection and matching HLA type.

Per germline, CDR1 LGHNT and CDR2 FRNRAP. The CDR3 consists of 12 residues. Between the trimmed V and J ends, which lost 7 bases and 4 bases, there was a span of 10 bases. One entry per CDR3 protein results from TCRdb running MiXCR on the reads. The data contain about 69,000 distinct CDR3 sequences, less than 30% of them singletons. This receptor was obtained from a human donor in good health (CMV status not recorded). Some clones in this sample may be carry-over from other donors' samples. The sample was CD8+ T cells from cultured PBMCs, taken from culture after CMV antigen stimulation. This chain joins TRBV12-5 and TRBJ1-1; D uncertain. Here the CDR3 reads CASEGVGTEAFF. The CDR3 DNA reads as TGTGCTAGTGAGGGCGTCGGCACTGAAGCTTTCTTT.